Described below is a single T cell receptor beta chain sequence and its context. The antigen is unknown. The sample is drawn from a study of T cell responses to AZD1222 COVID-19 vaccine. Regarding the study as a whole: There were vaccine-associated CD4 TCRs across spike, dominant at 160-218 and 743-854.

V was clipped by 0 bases and J by 2 bases, with 12 bases between them. Germline-derived CDR1 and CDR2 are SGHRS and YFSETQ. CDR3 length: 15 amino acids. Data came from immunoSEQ multiplex PCR; TCRdb stores just in-frame clones and leaves some out. The sample carries 180,000 or so clones, around 95% recorded once. This TCR was sampled from an adult in good health. The sequencing used peripheral blood, collected on day 0 of AZD1222 vaccination. V and J are TRBV5-1 and TRBJ2-7; D not certain. The CDR3 reads CASSLAGPETYEQYF. CDR3 sequence (DNA): TGCGCCAGCAGCTTGGCCGGGCCCGAAACCTACGAGCAGTACTTC.